These 22 T cell receptor beta chains originate from one sample sequenced in a study of vaccination and CD4 T cells after COVID-19. An Oncomine TCR Beta short-read assay was used to sequence the DNA from cultured CD4+ T cells. TCRdb re-analysed the PCR reads in MiXCR, keeping a single row per CDR3 protein. This table has some 16,000 distinct CDR3 sequences, 73% appearing once. The treatment here: roughly 10-day PBMC culture with coronavirus spike peptide pools or control peptides (ViraFEST assay). These receptors lack a known antigen. Sequenced sample: CD4+ T cells from blood, cultured in vitro. Receptors originate from a human donor who had recovered from COVID-19.

The chain employs TRBV27 and TRBJ2-7; 9 nucleotides align to TRBD1. Trimming removed 1 base from V and 7 bases from J; junction bases left unmatched: 11. The CDR3 contains 16 residues. Germline lookup yields CDR1 MNHEY and CDR2 SMNVEV (reference sequence). CDR3 amino acids: CASSLLGTGTGREQYF. CDR3 DNA: TGTGCCAGCAGTTTATTGGGGACAGGGACAGGTCGGGAGCAGTACTTC.

The chain carries TRBV15 and TRBJ1-5; D unclear. The germline V gene encodes CDR1 LNHNV and CDR2 YYDKDF (reference sequence). Trimming shortened V by 1 base and J by 3 bases, and 16 bases separated the two germline ends. The CDR3 has 17 amino acids. CDR3 loop: CATSRVSQRPHNQPQHF. As DNA, the CDR3 is TGTGCCACCAGCAGAGTATCCCAAAGACCGCACAATCAGCCCCAGCATTTT. Combining the CDR3 with reference TRBV15 and TRBJ1-5 gives the whole variable domain DAMVIQNPRYQVTQFGKPVTLSCSQTLNHNVMYWYQQKSSQAPKLLFHYYDKDFNNEADTPDNFQSRRPNTSFCFLDIRSPGLGDTAMYLCATSRVSQRPHNQPQHFGDGTRLSIL.

V is TRBV6-2 or TRBV6-3 and J is TRBJ1-1, with TRBD1 matching 7 bases. The germline gives CDR1 MNHEY, CDR2 SVGEGT. Trimming cost V 5 bases and J 7 bases; bases outside gene matches: 13. The CDR3 covers 15 residues. The CDR3 DNA follows: TGTGCCAGCAGTACCCGACGGGGCGGACAGGATGAAGCTTTCTTT. Its protein product is CASSTRRGGQDEAFF.

The J gene is TRBJ1-2, the V gene TRBV12-3 or TRBV12-4, with TRBD1 matching over 12 bases. V trimming: 5 bases; J trimming: 4 bases; junction bases outside the gene matches: 11. This CDR3 has 17 residues. The CDR3 sequence: CASSGGGTGGGRYGYTF. CDR3 DNA sequence: TGTGCCAGCAGTGGTGGAGGGACAGGGGGCGGCCGCTATGGCTACACCTTC.

The chain carries TRBV6-1 and TRBJ1-2; D might be TRBD1 (6 bases). The CDR3 loop spans 14 amino acids. Trimming left V 2 bases short and J 3 bases short, with 10 bases between. Germline CDR1 and CDR2: MNHNS and SASEGT. The CDR3 DNA is TGTGCCAGCAGTGAATACCGGACAGACTATGGCTACACCTTC. Its translation: CASSEYRTDYGYTF.

This clonotype has just one count. The genes are TRBV20-1 and TRBJ2-2, with TRBD2 identical over 7 bases. Germline trimming cut 0 bases from V and 7 bases from J; bases unmatched to any gene: 8. The CDR3 extends over 15 amino acids. The germline V gene encodes CDR1 DFQATT and CDR2 SNEGSKA (reference sequence). The CDR3 DNA is TGCAGTGCTAGAGATGGGGGGGAGATTAGCGGGGAGCTGTTTTTT. Translated, it gives CSARDGGEISGELFF.

This clonotype was counted a few times. The chain carries TRBV15 and TRBJ1-2, with D perhaps matching TRBD1 (5 bases). This CDR3 spans 15 amino acids. The germline V gene has CDR1 LNHNV and CDR2 YYDKDF (reference sequence). The V end was cut by 1 base, the J end by 4 bases, with 13 bases between. CDR3 protein: CATSRGGGRPYGYTF. The CDR3 bases are TGTGCCACCAGCAGAGGGGGCGGCAGGCCCTATGGCTACACCTTC.

This clonotype showed up just a few times. The chain combines TRBV20-1 with TRBJ2-2, with 8 bases matching TRBD2. J was trimmed by 3 bases and V by 2 bases; bases with no gene match: 8. The germline gives CDR1 DFQATT, CDR2 SNEGSKA (reference sequence). There are 16 residues in the CDR3. The CDR3 DNA sequence: TGCAGTGCTAGATCGATAGCGGGAACCCACACCGGGGAGCTGTTTTTT. It yields the protein CSARSIAGTHTGELFF.

This chain links TRBV6-1 with TRBJ1-1; 10 nucleotides line up with TRBD1. Germline lookup yields CDR1 MNHNS and CDR2 SASEGT. V lost 3 bases to trimming and J lost 6 bases; unmatched junction nucleotides: 7. CDR3 size: 15 residues. The CDR3 DNA reads TGTGCCAGCAGTGAGACAGGGGGCCCGTCGGCTGAAGCTTTCTTT. Its protein product is CASSETGGPSAEAFF.

The gene calls are TRBV20-1 and TRBJ2-7; D tentatively reads TRBD1 or TRBD2 (5 bases each). CDR1 DFQATT and CDR2 SNEGSKA come from the germline V gene (reference sequence). Trimming took 0 bases from V and 4 from J, leaving 22 bases between them. This CDR3 is 17 amino acids long. The CDR3 spells CSARDPRGRSPEYEQYF. Written as DNA, the CDR3 is TGCAGTGCTAGAGACCCTCGGGGCAGGTCCCCAGAGTACGAGCAGTACTTC.

The chain has TRBV28 and TRBJ1-5; a weak D match, TRBD1 (5 bases). Deletions cut 7 bases from V and 5 bases from J, with 9 bases between. This CDR3 spans 12 amino acids. The V gene's germline CDR1 is MDHEN and CDR2 SYDVKM. CDR3 region: CASNWGYQPQHF. CDR3 DNA sequence: TGTGCCAGCAACTGGGGGTATCAGCCCCAGCATTTT.

The V call is TRBV14, the J call TRBJ1-3; D gene uncertain. CDR1 and CDR2 (germline): SGHDN, FVKESK. V was clipped by 1 base and J by 0 bases, with 10 bases between them. This CDR3 is 16 amino acids long. The CDR3 sequence: CASSQGQLLSGNTIYF. DNA for the CDR3: TGTGCCAGCAGCCAAGGACAACTCCTCTCTGGAAACACCATATATTTT.

The chain carries TRBV7-2 and TRBJ1-5; D ambiguous. The CDR3 runs to 15 residues. Trimming took 3 bases from V and 4 from J, leaving 13 bases between them. Germline CDR1 is SGHTA and CDR2 is FQGNSA. The CDR3 nucleotides read TGTGCCAGCAGCTTGAGCCCCGGGGAGAATCAGCCCCAGCATTTT. The encoded protein is CASSLSPGENQPQHF.

This rearrangement joins TRBV6-1 to TRBJ2-1; 10 nucleotides align to TRBD1. Germline V gives CDR1 MNHNS, CDR2 SASEGT. The CDR3 sequence is 14 residues long. Trimming removed 6 bases from V and 12 bases from J; junction bases left unmatched: 11. This chain's CDR3 is CASRGDRGEWVQFF. The CDR3 DNA sequence: TGTGCCAGCAGGGGGGACAGGGGAGAGTGGGTGCAGTTCTTC.

This clonotype was detected a few times. Here the CDR3 reads CASSHMPLAGGYEQYF. The DNA for the CDR3 is TGTGCCAGCAGCCACATGCCTCTAGCGGGAGGGTACGAGCAGTACTTC. The chain uses TRBV7-2 and TRBJ2-7; TRBD2 matches 12 bases. Germline V gene lookup returns CDR1 SGHTA and CDR2 FQGNSA. There are 16 residues in the CDR3. V lost 5 bases and J lost 4; bases outside the gene matches: 9.

This clonotype was observed a few times. The chain uses TRBV6-5 and TRBJ1-6; D is undetermined. The CDR3 contains 16 residues. The V gene lost 0 bases and the J gene lost 8 bases, with 14 bases spanning the gap. CDR1 MNHEY and CDR2 SVGAGI come from the germline V gene. This CDR3 reads CASSYSGRAGDSPLHF. The CDR3 DNA sequence: TGTGCCAGCAGTTACTCGGGGAGGGCCGGGGATTCACCCCTCCACTTT.

This clonotype was seen a few times. This rearrangement joins TRBV20-1 to TRBJ2-3; D uncertain. Trimming shortened V by 2 bases and J by 0 bases, and 9 bases separated the two germline ends. Germline values: CDR1 DFQATT, CDR2 SNEGSKA (reference sequence). The CDR3 has 14 amino acids. The CDR3 coding sequence is TGCAGTGCTAGATACGGGTCTAGCACAGATACGCAGTATTTT. Residues: CSARYGSSTDTQYF.

The J gene is TRBJ2-4, the V gene TRBV7-8, with TRBD2 matching over 15 bases. CDR3 length equals 20 residues. The germline CDR1 and CDR2 sequences are SGHVS and FQNEAQ. The V segment lost 5 bases and the J segment 1 base; nucleotides outside the gene matches: 12. CDR3 loop: CASSPPGTSGRPLAKNIQYF. In DNA, the CDR3 is TGTGCCAGCAGCCCCCCCGGGACTAGCGGGAGGCCTCTGGCCAAAAACATTCAGTACTTC.

This clonotype was detected only once. The chain uses TRBV7-2 and TRBJ1-6; D is undetermined. Germline V gene sequence: CDR1 SGHTA, CDR2 FQGNSA. V lost 5 bases and J lost 8, with 22 bases in between. There are 17 residues in the CDR3. CDR3 sequence reads: CASSPVKGSRSDSPLHF. CDR3 nucleotides: TGTGCCAGCAGCCCAGTTAAGGGTTCTCGTAGTGATTCACCCCTCCACTTT.

The chain is built from TRBV12-3 or TRBV12-4 and TRBJ1-2, with D possibly matching TRBD1 (6 bases). There are 17 residues in the CDR3. Trimming removed 5 bases from V and 4 bases from J, with 23 bases in between. CDR3 in amino acids: CASSPQGGGLGSYGYTF. The CDR3 DNA is TGTGCCAGCAGTCCACAGGGAGGGGGACTGGGTAGCTATGGCTACACCTTC.

This clonotype has just a few counts. The chain couples TRBV6-1 to TRBJ1-2; TRBD1 is a possible D gene (5 bases). Germline V CDR1 and CDR2: MNHNS, SASEGT. The ends were cut back, 4 bases at V and 6 bases at J, with 12 bases in the middle. The CDR3 loop spans 13 amino acids. The CDR3 region is CASSVGQFDGYTF. In DNA form, the CDR3 reads TGTGCCAGCAGTGTTGGACAATTCGATGGCTACACCTTC.

This clonotype showed up just once. The genes are TRBV7-3 and TRBJ2-3, with 13 bases lining up with TRBD2. CDR3 length: 19 amino acids. After removal of 4 bases from V and 3 bases from J, the junction contained 13 bases not matched to a gene. From germline, CDR1 is SGHTA and CDR2 FQGTGA. The CDR3 region has the DNA TGTGCCAGCAGCTCCGCTGTCCCGGGACTAGCGGGAAGGACAGATACGCAGTATTTT. Translated, it gives CASSSAVPGLAGRTDTQYF.